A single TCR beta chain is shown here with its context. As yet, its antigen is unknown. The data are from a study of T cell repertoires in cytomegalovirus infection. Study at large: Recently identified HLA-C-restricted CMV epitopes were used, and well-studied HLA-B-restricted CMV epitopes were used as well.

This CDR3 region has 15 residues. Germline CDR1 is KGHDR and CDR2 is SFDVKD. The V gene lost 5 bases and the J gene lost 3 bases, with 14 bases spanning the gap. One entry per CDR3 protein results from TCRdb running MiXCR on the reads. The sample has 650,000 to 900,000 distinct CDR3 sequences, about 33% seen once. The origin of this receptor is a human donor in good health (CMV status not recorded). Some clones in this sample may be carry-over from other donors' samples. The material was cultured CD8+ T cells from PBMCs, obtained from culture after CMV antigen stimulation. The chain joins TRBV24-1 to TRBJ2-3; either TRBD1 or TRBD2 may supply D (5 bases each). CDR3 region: CATSAVGEETDTQYF. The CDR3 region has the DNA TGTGCCACCAGTGCCGTGGGGGAAGAGACAGATACGCAGTATTTT.